Listed here are 14 T cell receptor beta chains from one sample, sequenced in a study of blood T cell repertoires in COVID-19. Using immunoSEQ multiplex PCR, the repertoire was profiled, and TCRdb retains in-frame clones only, with some absent. The table has roughly 82,000 clones, around 80% seen once. The sequencing input was peripheral blood. These receptors all come from a woman aged 60-70 years with acute or convalescent COVID-19.

This rearrangement joins TRBV5-1 to TRBJ2-1, with a tentative D call TRBD1 (6 bases). The germline CDR1 and CDR2 sequences are SGHRS and YFSETQ. This CDR3 spans 16 amino acids. The germline V and J ends were trimmed by 0 bases and 3 bases, with 13 bases remaining between them. CDR3 in amino acids: CASSLGGLANYNEQFF. For the CDR3, the DNA is TGCGCCAGCAGCTTGGGGGGGCTAGCAAACTACAATGAGCAGTTCTTC. The variable domain in full, with the rest retrieved from reference TRBV5-1 and TRBJ2-1, is KAGVTQTPRYLIKTRGQQVTLSCSPISGHRSVSWYQQTPGQGLQFLFEYFSETQRNKGNFPGRFSGRQFSNSRSEMNVSTLELGDSALYLCASSLGGLANYNEQFFGPGTRLTVL.

J is TRBJ2-1 and V is TRBV7-8, with 8 bases lining up with TRBD1. The germline V gene encodes CDR1 SGHVS and CDR2 FQNEAQ. V was pared by 6 bases and J by 2 bases, with 9 bases of the junction left unmatched. This CDR3 spans 16 amino acids. The DNA for the CDR3 is TGTGCCAGCAGTCGCCAACCGGGACAGGCCTACAATGAGCAGTTCTTC. It is translated as CASSRQPGQAYNEQFF.

The CDR3, as DNA: TGTGCCAGCAGCCAAGTTCGGGACAGCATAGTTGCTTTCTTT. Protein sequence: CASSQVRDSIVAFF. The J gene is TRBJ1-1, the V gene TRBV14; 7 bases line up with TRBD1. The CDR3 has 14 residues. From germline, CDR1 is SGHDN and CDR2 FVKESK. V dropped 1 base and J dropped 11; count of bases not matched to a gene: 10.

The CDR3 loop reads CAIRRTSGGTSTDTQYF. DNA of the CDR3: TGTGCCATCCGCCGGACTAGCGGGGGGACTAGCACAGATACGCAGTATTTT. The chain employs TRBV11-2 and TRBJ2-3, with 14 positions matching TRBD2. J gave up 0 bases and V 10 bases, and 9 bases lay outside the gene matches. CDR3 length: 17 residues. CDR1 is SGHAT and CDR2 is FQNNGV in the germline V gene.

The rearrangement joins TRBV5-1 to TRBJ1-1; D gene unclear. Trimming pared 4 bases from V and 3 bases from J, leaving 16 bases between. Germline CDR1 is SGHRS and CDR2 is YFSETQ. The CDR3 is 15 amino acids. The CDR3 region is CASSQSLTSDTEAFF. CDR3 bases: TGCGCCAGCAGCCAAAGTCTGACTTCGGACACTGAAGCTTTCTTT.

CDR3 DNA: TGTGCCAGCAGCGCGACTAGCGGAACGTACAATGAGCAGTTCTTC. Translated: CASSATSGTYNEQFF. This chain uses TRBV7-8 with TRBJ2-1, with TRBD2 matching 9 bases. CDR1 is SGHVS, CDR2 FQNEAQ, per germline. The CDR3 is 15 amino acids. Trimming took 5 bases from V and 4 from J; bases not matched to a gene: 6.

The chain carries TRBV7-8 and TRBJ2-5; 9 bases line up with TRBD2. Germline V gene sequence: CDR1 SGHVS, CDR2 FQNEAQ. With V trimmed by 8 bases and J by 7 bases, 14 bases remained unmatched. The CDR3 is made up of 15 amino acids. The CDR3 nucleotides are TGTGCCAGCCGGTTTAGCGGGAGCGGGGGAGGGACCCAGTACTTC. This codes for CASRFSGSGGGTQYF.

The chain couples TRBV18 to TRBJ2-2; 7 bases match TRBD2. The CDR3 extends over 14 amino acids. The trim removed 5 bases at V and 2 bases at J, leaving 2 bases unmatched. CDR1 and CDR2 from the germline V gene are KGHSH and LQKENI. The CDR3 DNA is TGTGCCAGCTCATCGGGACTAAACACCGGGGAGCTGTTTTTT. Translation gives CASSSGLNTGELFF. Looking up the rest from reference TRBV18 and TRBJ2-2 gives the full variable domain: NAGVMQNPRHLVRRRGQEARLRCSPMKGHSHVYWYRQLPEEGLKFMVYLQKENIIDESGMPKERFSAEFPKEGPSILRIQQVVRGDSAAYFCASSSGLNTGELFFGEGSRLTVL.

V gene TRBV11-3 combines with J gene TRBJ2-2; D possibly corresponds to TRBD2 (6 bases). Per the germline V gene, CDR1 is SGHNT and CDR2 is YENEEA. V gave up 1 base and J gave up 5 bases, with 14 bases separating them. This CDR3 spans 16 amino acids. For the CDR3, the DNA is TGTGCCAGCAGCTTAGGACTTATTGGAGGGACCGGGGAGCTGTTTTTT. It yields the protein CASSLGLIGGTGELFF.

The chain uses TRBV25-1 and TRBJ1-2; 10 bases line up with TRBD1. In germline, CDR1 is MGHDK, CDR2 SYGVNS. The J segment lost 1 base and the V segment lost 3 bases, leaving 8 bases of the junction unmatched. The CDR3 runs to 17 residues. CDR3 loop: CASSDRDRGPNNYGYTF. As DNA, the CDR3 is TGTGCCAGCAGTGACCGGGACAGGGGTCCCAATAACTATGGCTACACCTTC.

A single count supports this clone. DNA of the CDR3: TGTGCCAGCAGCTTAGGAGGGACAAGCATTCAAGCTTTCTTT. This gives the protein CASSLGGTSIQAFF. This chain joins TRBV7-9 and TRBJ1-1, with D possibly TRBD1 on 6 matching bases. V was cut by 1 base and J by 9 bases, with 15 bases left in between. CDR3 length: 14 amino acids. Per the germline V gene, CDR1 is SEHNR and CDR2 is FQNEAQ (reference sequence). Complete variable domain (other parts from reference TRBV7-9 and TRBJ1-1): DTGVSQNPRHKITKRGQNVTFRCDPISEHNRLYWYRQTLGQGPEFLTYFQNEAQLEKSRLLSDRFSAERPKGSFSTLEIQRTEQGDSAMYLCASSLGGTSIQAFFGQGTRLTVV.

This rearrangement joins TRBV5-6 to TRBJ2-1; TRBD2 might be the D (5 bases). V was clipped by 4 bases and J by 5 bases, with 10 bases between them. From germline, CDR1 is SGHDT and CDR2 YYEEEE. This CDR3 has 13 amino acids. The CDR3 protein is CASSRGGHNEQFF. DNA for the CDR3: TGTGCCAGCAGCCGGGGTGGCCACAATGAGCAGTTCTTC.

The V gene is TRBV11-3, the J gene TRBJ1-2, with D hard to call. Between the trimmed V and J ends, which lost 6 bases and 3 bases, there was a span of 14 bases. Germline V gene sequence: CDR1 SGHNT, CDR2 YENEEA. The CDR3 length is 14 residues. CDR3 coding DNA: TGTGCCAGCAGACCGACCGGGGTTTACTATGGCTACACCTTC. Translating gives CASRPTGVYYGYTF. The full variable domain, with the rest looked up from reference TRBV11-3 and TRBJ1-2, is EAGVVQSPRYKIIEKKQPVAFWCNPISGHNTLYWYLQNLGQGPELLIRYENEEAVDDSQLPKDRFSAERLKGVDSTLKIQPAELGDSAVYLCASRPTGVYYGYTFGSGTRLTVV.

The V and J genes are TRBV23-1 and TRBJ1-2; a weak D match, TRBD1 (6 bases). TRBV23-1 is identified as an open reading frame with a role that is uncertain. This CDR3 is built from 15 residues. Trimming removed 2 bases at V and 4 bases at J, with 14 bases between. CDR3 coding DNA: TGCGCCAGCAGTCAACCGGGCAGGGGCCTCTATGGCTACACCTTC. This gives the protein CASSQPGRGLYGYTF.